This TCR beta chain emerged from a study of cytotoxic CD8 clonotypes in ibrutinib-treated CLL. Study-wide results and caveats: At progression, clonality fell back toward baseline after rising at ibrutinib response.

This clone occurred a few times. The target antigen is unknown. The method was immunoSEQ multiplex PCR; TCRdb's version includes in-frame clones alone and lacks a portion of them. Here the sample spans about 330,000 clones, over 55% being singletons. The CDR3 has 12 amino acids. The V end was cut by 4 bases, the J end by 1 base, with 4 bases between. Looked up from germline, CDR1 is MNHNS and CDR2 is SASEGT. Material: PBMCs, obtained after 36 months of ibrutinib treatment. The chain employs TRBV6-1 and TRBJ1-1; no clear D. This TCR was recovered from a human donor with chronic lymphocytic leukemia. CDR3: CASSVWNTEAFF. In nucleotides, the CDR3 is TGTGCCAGCAGTGTTTGGAACACTGAAGCTTTCTTT.